These 9 T cell receptor beta chains share one sample of origin, sequenced in a study of cytomegalovirus exposure and HLA in healthy donors. With 60 Vbeta and 13 Jbeta primers, the PCR was carried out. TCRdb's table, derived via immunoSEQ multiplex PCR, lists solely in-frame clones and lacks some. The listing contains more than 200,000 clones. Sequenced material: PBMCs. Receptors originate from a woman younger than 45 in good health and CMV-seropositive.

The genes are TRBV2 and TRBJ2-1; 8 bases are a match to TRBD2. The CDR3 runs 17 residues. The ends lost 5 bases at V and 4 bases at J; junction bases unmatched: 13. CDR1 and CDR2 (germline): SNHLY, FYNNEI. The DNA for the CDR3 is TGTGCCAGCAGTCCAGGAAAAGCGGGAGTAATGTACAATGAGCAGTTCTTC. Its protein product is CASSPGKAGVMYNEQFF.

The chain couples TRBV9 to TRBJ1-3; D is unclear. Deletions cut 0 bases from V and 4 bases from J, with 20 bases between. The CDR3 runs 18 residues. Germline CDR1 is SGDLS and CDR2 is YYNGEE. CDR3 sequence reads: CASSVGPFGSGSGNTIYF. The CDR3 nucleotides read TGTGCCAGCAGCGTAGGGCCTTTCGGGTCGGGTTCGGGAAACACCATATATTTT. Based on the CDR3 plus reference TRBV9 and TRBJ1-3, the full variable domain is DSGVTQTPKHLITATGQRVTLRCSPRSGDLSVYWYQQSLDQGLQFLIQYYNGEERAKGNILERFSAQQFPDLHSELNLSSLELGDSALYFCASSVGPFGSGSGNTIYFGEGSWLTVV.

The chain employs TRBV5-1 and TRBJ2-6; no clear D gene. The V gene lost 4 bases and the J gene lost 2 bases, with 13 bases spanning the gap. CDR1 is SGHRS, CDR2 YFSETQ, per germline. The CDR3 is made up of 16 amino acids. The CDR3 loop reads CASSPLAGPGANVLTF. CDR3 DNA: TGCGCCAGCAGCCCCCTGGCAGGCCCTGGGGCCAACGTCCTGACTTTC.

The J gene is TRBJ2-5, the V gene TRBV11-2; 10 nucleotides match TRBD2. Germline trimming cut 2 bases from V and 5 bases from J; bases unmatched to any gene: 8. The length of the CDR3 is 16 residues. CDR1 SGHAT and CDR2 FQNNGV come from the germline V gene. The CDR3 loop reads CASSLWVAGGPETQYF. Written as DNA, the CDR3 is TGTGCCAGCAGCTTATGGGTAGCGGGAGGTCCGGAGACCCAGTACTTC.

The V gene is TRBV19, the J gene TRBJ2-2; D is ambiguous. Trimming took off 4 bases at V and 0 bases at J, with 3 bases between the two ends. This CDR3 has 13 residues. Germline values: CDR1 LNHDA, CDR2 SQIVND (reference sequence). DNA for the CDR3: TGTGCCAGTAGTAGAGCGAACACCGGGGAGCTGTTTTTT. It specifies CASSRANTGELFF.

The chain links TRBV11-3 to TRBJ1-1, with unresolved D. Germline assignment: CDR1 SGHNT and CDR2 YENEEA. This CDR3 region has 17 residues. Trimming cost V 5 bases and J 6 bases, with 25 bases left between them. For the CDR3, the DNA is TGTGCCAGCAGCCCCCGAACCGGGAGGTCCGTACGAGCTGAAGCTTTCTTT. Translation gives CASSPRTGRSVRAEAFF.

CDR3 region: CASSRQTSGYEQYF. DNA for the CDR3: TGTGCCAGCAGCCGTCAGACTAGCGGGTACGAGCAGTACTTC. The chain carries TRBV7-2 and TRBJ2-7, with TRBD2 matching 10 bases. Germline trimming cut 5 bases from V and 4 bases from J; bases unmatched to any gene: 5. The CDR3 sequence is 14 residues long. CDR1 is SGHTA and CDR2 is FQGNSA in the germline V gene.

V is TRBV9 and J is TRBJ1-1, with D maybe TRBD1 (6 bases). Germline V gene sequence: CDR1 SGDLS, CDR2 YYNGEE. The germline V and J ends were trimmed by 2 bases and 0 bases, with 14 bases remaining between them. This CDR3 spans 16 amino acids. This CDR3 reads CASSVIGGQLNTEAFF. CDR3 coding DNA: TGTGCCAGCAGCGTTATCGGGGGGCAGCTGAACACTGAAGCTTTCTTT.

V usage is TRBV7-9 and J usage is TRBJ1-1; D is uncertain. Trimming took off 5 bases at V and 0 bases at J, with 13 bases between the two ends. This CDR3 contains 15 residues. Per the germline V gene, CDR1 is SEHNR and CDR2 is FQNEAQ (reference sequence). The CDR3 DNA reads as TGTGCCAGCAGCGTCCTGCAGGTCTTGAACACTGAAGCTTTCTTT. This translates into CASSVLQVLNTEAFF.